What follows describes a single TCR beta chain. Profiled with immunoSEQ multiplex PCR; TCRdb holds only in-frame clones, not every one. Of approximately 180,000 clones in the sample, approximately 82% were seen once. The record originates from a study of blood T cell repertoires in COVID-19. About the research overall: The United States, Italy and Spain provided the acute and convalescent COVID-19 samples. T cells, B-cell-depleted T cells, or PBMCs provided the cDNA or gDNA that served as material.

Participants had their cohort set by participant-reported clinical history. Two negative PCRs, clearance, or symptom resolution were required of recovered Cohort 3 donors. Germline V gives CDR1 KGHSH, CDR2 LQKENI. The CDR3 length is 16 residues. V shed 3 bases and J 3 bases; nucleotides not matched to a gene: 10. The chain uses TRBV18 and TRBJ2-7, with 8 bases identical to TRBD1. The clonotype was recovered from a man over 45 who had recovered from COVID-19. Source material: PBMCs or T cells enriched from blood (not recorded which). CDR3 sequence (DNA): TGTGCCAGCTCACCCGGGACAGGCGTTGCTCTCTACGAGCAGTACTTC. Its translation is CASSPGTGVALYEQYF. Full variable domain (remainder filled in from reference TRBV18 and TRBJ2-7): NAGVMQNPRHLVRRRGQEARLRCSPMKGHSHVYWYRQLPEEGLKFMVYLQKENIIDESGMPKERFSAEFPKEGPSILRIQQVVRGDSAAYFCASSPGTGVALYEQYFGPGTRLTVT.